These T cell receptor beta chains were read from a single sample in a study of blood T cell repertoires in COVID-19. Clones were read by immunoSEQ multiplex PCR, and TCRdb kept only the in-frame ones, dropping some. The profile shows about 240,000 clones, 82% of them singletons. Sample: peripheral blood. The receptors were gathered from a woman in her fifties or sixties with active or convalescent COVID-19. The CDR3 runs from the conserved cysteine through the conserved F or W. A D gene is named only where the DNA matches it firmly. The size field is filled for only some rows; it gives once, few, many or a size class.

D	V	size	length	J	DNA	CDR3
TRBD2	TRBV19	.	17	TRBJ2-3	TGTGCCAGTAGTCCCCTACTAGCGGGGGGCATCGCAGATACGCAGTATTTT	CASSPLLAGGIADTQYF
TRBD1	TRBV19	.	13	TRBJ1-1	TGTGCCAGTAGTATTCAGGGGGCCACTGAAGCTTTCTTT	CASSIQGATEAFF
TRBD2	TRBV2	.	16	TRBJ2-2	TGTGCCAGCAGTCCCCTTCTAGCGGCCAACACCGGGGAGCTGTTTTTT	CASSPLLAANTGELFF
.	TRBV18	.	16	TRBJ1-4	TGTGCCAGCTCACTCTCCTACAGGTCAACTAATGAAAAACTGTTTTTT	CASSLSYRSTNEKLFF
.	TRBV12-2	.	16	TRBJ2-3	TGTGCAAGTCGCTTAGTACTAGCGGGGGTGGTTGATACGCAGTATTTT	CASRLVLAGVVDTQYF
TRBD1	TRBV7-9	.	15	TRBJ1-1	TGTGCCAGCAGCTTAAGACAGGGAGTAGGGACTGAAGCTTTCTTT	CASSLRQGVGTEAFF
TRBD1	TRBV19	.	14	TRBJ1-4	TGTGCCAGTAGTCCCGACAGGGTTAATGAAAAACTGTTTTTT	CASSPDRVNEKLFF
.	TRBV5-4	.	13	TRBJ2-7	TGTGCCAGCAGCCCGGGGTCGGGTTACGAGCAGTACTTC	CASSPGSGYEQYF
TRBD1	TRBV6-5	.	13	TRBJ2-7	TGTGCCAGCGGAGACAGGGGGGGGAGGGAGCAGTACTTC	CASGDRGGREQYF
.	TRBV19	.	12	TRBJ2-3	TGTGCCAGTAGTATAGCTACAGATACGCAGTATTTT	CASSIATDTQYF
.	TRBV7-8	.	15	TRBJ1-3	TGTGCCAGCAGCCTCGACTCGGCCTCTGGAAACACCATATATTTT	CASSLDSASGNTIYF
TRBD2	TRBV19	.	15	TRBJ2-1	TGTGCCAGTAGTACGCGGGGGGGGACCTACAATGAGCAGTTCTTC	CASSTRGGTYNEQFF
.	TRBV18	.	13	TRBJ2-1	TGTGCCAGCTCACCACCTAGTAACCATGAGCAGTTCTTC	CASSPPSNHEQFF
TRBD1	TRBV14	.	15	TRBJ1-6	TGTGCCAGCAGCCCGTACGGACAGGCCAATTCACCCCTCCACTTT	CASSPYGQANSPLHF
.	TRBV7-2	.	14	TRBJ1-1	TGTGCCAGCAGCTTCTGGGGGGGGAACACTGAAGCTTTCTTT	CASSFWGGNTEAFF
.	TRBV27	few	14	TRBJ1-4	TGTGCCAGCAGTTTTGGAGATAGTAATGAAAAACTGTTTTTT	CASSFGDSNEKLFF
TRBD2	TRBV6-5	.	15	TRBJ2-2	TGTGCCAGCAAGACTAGCGGGGGGTATGCCGGGGAGCTGTTTTTT	CASKTSGGYAGELFF
.	TRBV7-9	few	17	TRBJ1-1	TGTGCCAGCAGCTTAGGAAGGTCAGCCCAGCGGAGGACTGAAGCTTTCTTT	CASSLGRSAQRRTEAFF
.	TRBV30	.	12	TRBJ1-1	TGTGCCTGGAGTCGTTTGAACACTGAAGCTTTCTTT	CAWSRLNTEAFF
.	TRBV4-3	.	15	TRBJ1-1	TGCGCCAGCAGCCCCAATAGGGTAGGGGACACTGAAGCTTTCTTT	CASSPNRVGDTEAFF